Below, 3 T cell receptor beta chains from the same sample are listed, as sequenced in a study of T cells in Graves' hyperthyroidism and ophthalmopathy. Amplified TCR beta CDR3 regions came from RNA transcripts. Initially, a first-round RT-PCR of the TCR CDR3 employed the HTBI primer set. Via MiXCR, TCRdb re-called the multiplex PCR reads, giving one row per CDR3 protein. Of almost 250,000 distinct CDR3 sequences listed, about 24% are singletons. The sequencing sample was made of blood. The receptor source for this set is a woman between 40 and 55 years old with Graves' ophthalmopathy.

In its sample, this clonotype was seen many times. This chain joins TRBV19 and TRBJ1-5; 7 nucleotides align to TRBD1. The CDR3 consists of 16 residues. V was pared by 2 bases and J by 3 bases, with 7 bases of the junction left unmatched. Germline loops: CDR1 LNHDA, CDR2 SQIVND (reference sequence). The CDR3 here is CASSITPGQNNQPQHF. The CDR3 nucleotides are TGTGCCAGTAGTATAACCCCGGGACAGAACAATCAGCCCCAGCATTTT. Supplemented by reference TRBV19 and TRBJ1-5, the full variable domain reads DGGITQSPKYLFRKEGQNVTLSCEQNLNHDAMYWYRQDPGQGLRLIYYSQIVNDFQKGDIAEGYSVSREKKESFPLTVTSAQKNPTAFYLCASSITPGQNNQPQHFGDGTRLSIL.

This clonotype was observed many times. This chain joins TRBV7-8 and TRBJ1-5; D gene unclear. The CDR3 contains 13 residues. Germline values: CDR1 SGHVS, CDR2 FQNEAQ. Trimming removed 10 bases from V and 7 bases from J, with 17 bases in between. The CDR3 coding sequence is TGTGCCAACTCACGGGGATACGGGCAGCCCCAGCATTTT. Translation: CANSRGYGQPQHF.

This clonotype was observed many times. The chain combines TRBV5-1 with TRBJ2-7, with D hard to call. Germline values: CDR1 SGHRS, CDR2 YFSETQ. V lost 1 base to trimming and J lost 3 bases, with 11 bases between them. This CDR3 spans 14 amino acids. DNA for the CDR3: TGCGCCAGCAGCTTGCAACAGCAATACTACGAGCAGTACTTC. Its translation: CASSLQQQYYEQYF. The full variable domain, its missing parts supplied by reference TRBV5-1 and TRBJ2-7, is KAGVTQTPRYLIKTRGQQVTLSCSPISGHRSVSWYQQTPGQGLQFLFEYFSETQRNKGNFPGRFSGRQFSNSRSEMNVSTLELGDSALYLCASSLQQQYYEQYFGPGTRLTVT.